The T cell receptor beta chain under discussion was sequenced for a study of control samples from healthy donors and cancer patients. CDR1 and CDR2 (germline): SGHRS, YFSETQ. The CDR3 totals 12 residues. V lost 4 bases, J lost 14 bases, and 9 bases stayed unmatched. Repertoires were generated with immunoSEQ multiplex PCR, while TCRdb's copy carries only in-frame clones and drops some. There are roughly 170,000 clones in the sample; about 86% occur only once, and around 5.1% lies in the top ten. The sequencing sample was made of blood. The chain employs TRBV5-1 and TRBJ2-1; 7 bases are a match to TRBD1. This sequence was found in a woman aged 25 to 39 in good health. CDR3 bases: TGCGCCAGCAGCCCAGGAAACAGGGGTGAGTTCTTC. Translation: CASSPGNRGEFF.